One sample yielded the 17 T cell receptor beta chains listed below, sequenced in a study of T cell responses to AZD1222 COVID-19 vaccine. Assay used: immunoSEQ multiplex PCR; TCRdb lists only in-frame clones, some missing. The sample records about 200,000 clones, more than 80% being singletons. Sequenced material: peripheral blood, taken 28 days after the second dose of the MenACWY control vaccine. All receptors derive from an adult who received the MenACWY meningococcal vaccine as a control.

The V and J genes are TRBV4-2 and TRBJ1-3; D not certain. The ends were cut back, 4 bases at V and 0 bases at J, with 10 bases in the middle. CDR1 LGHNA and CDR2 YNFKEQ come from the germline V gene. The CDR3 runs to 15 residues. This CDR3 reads CASSPVSSSGNTIYF. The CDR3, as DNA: TGTGCCAGCAGCCCCGTGAGCAGCTCTGGAAACACCATATATTTT.

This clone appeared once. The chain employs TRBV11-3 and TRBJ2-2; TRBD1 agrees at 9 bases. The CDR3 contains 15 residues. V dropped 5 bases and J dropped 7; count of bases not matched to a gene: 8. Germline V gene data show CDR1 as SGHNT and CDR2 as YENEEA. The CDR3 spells CASSPGTGLDGELFF. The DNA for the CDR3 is TGTGCCAGCAGCCCCGGGACAGGGCTTGACGGGGAGCTGTTTTTT.

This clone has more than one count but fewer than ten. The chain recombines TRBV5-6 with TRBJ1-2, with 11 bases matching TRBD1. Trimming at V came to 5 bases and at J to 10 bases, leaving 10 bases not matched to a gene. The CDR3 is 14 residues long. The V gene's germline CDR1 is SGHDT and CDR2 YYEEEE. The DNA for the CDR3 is TGTGCCAGCAGACCTGGACAGGGGGCAGCGGACTACACCTTC. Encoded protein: CASRPGQGAADYTF.

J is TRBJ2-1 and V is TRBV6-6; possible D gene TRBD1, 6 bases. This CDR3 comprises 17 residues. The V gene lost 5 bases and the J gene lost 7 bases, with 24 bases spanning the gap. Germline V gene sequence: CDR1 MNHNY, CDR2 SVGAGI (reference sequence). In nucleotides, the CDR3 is TGTGCCAGCAGTCCCTCAGGTCCTAGGACAGTCATAAATGAGCAGTTCTTC. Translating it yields CASSPSGPRTVINEQFF.

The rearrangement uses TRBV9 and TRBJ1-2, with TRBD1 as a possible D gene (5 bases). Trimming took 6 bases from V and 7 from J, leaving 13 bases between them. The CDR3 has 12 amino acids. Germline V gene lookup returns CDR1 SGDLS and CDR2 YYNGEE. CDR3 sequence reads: CASTAPGGGYTF. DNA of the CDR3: TGTGCCAGCACCGCCCCGGGGGGTGGCTACACCTTC. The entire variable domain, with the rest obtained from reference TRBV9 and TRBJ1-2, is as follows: DSGVTQTPKHLITATGQRVTLRCSPRSGDLSVYWYQQSLDQGLQFLIQYYNGEERAKGNILERFSAQQFPDLHSELNLSSLELGDSALYFCASTAPGGGYTFGSGTRLTVV.

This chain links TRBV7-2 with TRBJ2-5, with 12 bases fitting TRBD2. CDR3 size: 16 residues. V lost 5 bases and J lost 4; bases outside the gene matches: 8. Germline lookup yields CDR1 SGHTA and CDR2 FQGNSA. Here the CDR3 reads CASSVQTSGSGETQYF. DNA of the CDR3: TGTGCCAGCAGCGTCCAGACTAGCGGGAGTGGAGAGACCCAGTACTTC.

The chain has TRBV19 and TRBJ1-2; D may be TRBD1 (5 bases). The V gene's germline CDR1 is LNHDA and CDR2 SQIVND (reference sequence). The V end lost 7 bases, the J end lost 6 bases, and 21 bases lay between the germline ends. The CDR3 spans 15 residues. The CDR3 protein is CASTFKGVVSNGYTF. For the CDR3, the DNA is TGTGCCAGTACCTTCAAAGGGGTCGTGTCGAATGGCTACACCTTC.

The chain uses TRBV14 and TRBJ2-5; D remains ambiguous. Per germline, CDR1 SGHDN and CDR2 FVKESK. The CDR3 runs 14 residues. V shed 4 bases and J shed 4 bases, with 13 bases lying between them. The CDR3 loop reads CASSPRVKGETQYF. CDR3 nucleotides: TGTGCCAGCAGCCCACGGGTGAAAGGAGAGACCCAGTACTTC.

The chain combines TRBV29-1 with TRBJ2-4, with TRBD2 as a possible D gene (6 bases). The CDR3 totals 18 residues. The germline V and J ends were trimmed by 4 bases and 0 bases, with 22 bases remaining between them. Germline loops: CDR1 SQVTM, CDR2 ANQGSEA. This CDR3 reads CSVGVSRGGSLAKNIQYF. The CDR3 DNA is TGCAGCGTTGGGGTTAGTAGGGGAGGAAGTTTAGCCAAAAACATTCAGTACTTC.

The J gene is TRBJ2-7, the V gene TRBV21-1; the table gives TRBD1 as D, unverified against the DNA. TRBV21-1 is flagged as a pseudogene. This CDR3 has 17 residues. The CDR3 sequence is CASSPSRDRGPGNEQYF. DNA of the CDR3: TGTGCCAGCAGTCCTTCGCGTGACAGGGGGCCGGGAAACGAGCAGTACTTC.

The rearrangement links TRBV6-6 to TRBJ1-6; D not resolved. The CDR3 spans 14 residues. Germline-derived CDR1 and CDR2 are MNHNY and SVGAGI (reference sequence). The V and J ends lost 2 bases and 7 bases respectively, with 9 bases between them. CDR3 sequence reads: CASSYKGGNSPLHF. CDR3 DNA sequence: TGTGCCAGCAGTTACAAGGGTGGGAATTCACCCCTCCACTTT.

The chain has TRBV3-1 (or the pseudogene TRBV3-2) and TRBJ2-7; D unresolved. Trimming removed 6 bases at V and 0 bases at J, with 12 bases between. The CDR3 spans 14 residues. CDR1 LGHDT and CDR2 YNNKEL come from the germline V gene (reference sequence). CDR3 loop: CASSPHGSSYEQYF. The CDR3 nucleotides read TGTGCCAGCAGTCCCCATGGTAGCTCCTACGAGCAGTACTTC.

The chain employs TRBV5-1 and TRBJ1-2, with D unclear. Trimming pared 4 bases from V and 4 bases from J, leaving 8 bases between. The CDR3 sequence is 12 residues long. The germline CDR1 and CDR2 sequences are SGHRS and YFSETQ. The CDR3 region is CASSVDGYGYTF. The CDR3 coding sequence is TGCGCCAGCAGCGTAGACGGCTATGGCTACACCTTC.

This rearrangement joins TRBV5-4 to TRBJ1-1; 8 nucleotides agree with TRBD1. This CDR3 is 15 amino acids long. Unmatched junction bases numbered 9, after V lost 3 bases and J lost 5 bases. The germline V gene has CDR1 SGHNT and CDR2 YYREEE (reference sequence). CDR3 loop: CASSSRGQGLTEAFF. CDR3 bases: TGTGCCAGCAGCTCCAGGGGGCAGGGTTTAACTGAAGCTTTCTTT.

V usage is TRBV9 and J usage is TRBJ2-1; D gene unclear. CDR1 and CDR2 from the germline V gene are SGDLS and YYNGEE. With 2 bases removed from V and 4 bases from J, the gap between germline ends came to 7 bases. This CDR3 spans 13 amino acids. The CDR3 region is CASSVNEYNEQFF. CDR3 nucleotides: TGTGCCAGCAGCGTGAACGAATACAATGAGCAGTTCTTC.

The chain's CDR3 is CASSAFNEQFF. The CDR3 nucleotides read TGCGCCAGCAGCGCTTTCAATGAGCAGTTCTTC. V and J are TRBV5-1 and TRBJ2-1; D call uncertain. This CDR3 spans 11 amino acids. V was clipped by 4 bases and J by 6 bases, with 5 bases between them. Germline V gives CDR1 SGHRS, CDR2 YFSETQ.

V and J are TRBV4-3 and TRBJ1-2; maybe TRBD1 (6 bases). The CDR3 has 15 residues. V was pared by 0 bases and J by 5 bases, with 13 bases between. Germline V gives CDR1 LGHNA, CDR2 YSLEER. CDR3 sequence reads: CASSQETGRGYGYTF. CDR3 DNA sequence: TGCGCCAGCAGCCAAGAAACCGGCAGGGGATATGGCTACACCTTC.